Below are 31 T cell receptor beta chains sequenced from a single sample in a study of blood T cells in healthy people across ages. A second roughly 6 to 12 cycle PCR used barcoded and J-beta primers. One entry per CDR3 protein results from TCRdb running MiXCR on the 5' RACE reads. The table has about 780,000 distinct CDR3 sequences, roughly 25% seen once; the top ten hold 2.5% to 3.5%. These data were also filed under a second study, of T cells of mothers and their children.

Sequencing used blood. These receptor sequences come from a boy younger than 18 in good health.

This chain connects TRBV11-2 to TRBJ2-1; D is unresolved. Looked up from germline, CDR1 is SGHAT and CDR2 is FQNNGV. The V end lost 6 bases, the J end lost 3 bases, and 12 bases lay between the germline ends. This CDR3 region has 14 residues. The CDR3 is CASRSPDFYNEQFF. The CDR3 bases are TGTGCCAGCAGATCCCCGGATTTCTACAATGAGCAGTTCTTC.

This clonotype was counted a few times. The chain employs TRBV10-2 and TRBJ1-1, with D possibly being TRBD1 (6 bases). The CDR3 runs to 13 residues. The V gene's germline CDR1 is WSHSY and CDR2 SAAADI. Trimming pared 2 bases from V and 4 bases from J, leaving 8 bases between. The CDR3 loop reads CASSETGTTEAFF. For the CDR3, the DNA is TGCGCCAGCAGTGAGACAGGGACCACTGAAGCTTTCTTT.

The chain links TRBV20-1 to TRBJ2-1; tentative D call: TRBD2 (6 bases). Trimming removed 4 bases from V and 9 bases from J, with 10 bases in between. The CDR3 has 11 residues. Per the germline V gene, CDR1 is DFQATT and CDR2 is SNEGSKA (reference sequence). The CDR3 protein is CSATRGSEQFF. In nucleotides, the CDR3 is TGCAGTGCTACCCGGGGGAGTGAGCAGTTCTTC.

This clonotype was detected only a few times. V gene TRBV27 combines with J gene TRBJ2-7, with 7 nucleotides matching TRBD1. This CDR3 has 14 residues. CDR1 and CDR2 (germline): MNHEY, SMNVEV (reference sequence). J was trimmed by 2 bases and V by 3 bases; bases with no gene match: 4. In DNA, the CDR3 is TGTGCCAGCAGTTTGCAGGGGGTTGCCTACGAGCAGTACTTC. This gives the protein CASSLQGVAYEQYF.

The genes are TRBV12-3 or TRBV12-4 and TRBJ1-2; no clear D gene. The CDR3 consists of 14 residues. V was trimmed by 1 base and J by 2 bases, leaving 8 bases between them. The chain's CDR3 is CASSLVGINYGYTF. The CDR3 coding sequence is TGTGCCAGCAGTTTAGTCGGGATCAACTATGGCTACACCTTC.

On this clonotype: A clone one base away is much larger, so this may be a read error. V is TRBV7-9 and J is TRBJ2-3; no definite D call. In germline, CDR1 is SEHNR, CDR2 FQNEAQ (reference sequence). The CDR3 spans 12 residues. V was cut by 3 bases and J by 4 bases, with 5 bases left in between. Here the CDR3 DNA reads TGTGCCAGCAGCTTTGGCCCAGATACGCAGTATTTT. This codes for CASSFGPDTQYF.

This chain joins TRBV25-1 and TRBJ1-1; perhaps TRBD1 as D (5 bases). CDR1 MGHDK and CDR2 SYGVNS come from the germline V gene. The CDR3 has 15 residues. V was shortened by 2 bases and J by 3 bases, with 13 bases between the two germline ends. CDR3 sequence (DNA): TGTGCCAGCAGTGAAGGGAGGAACAGGCACACTGAAGCTTTCTTT. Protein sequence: CASSEGRNRHTEAFF.

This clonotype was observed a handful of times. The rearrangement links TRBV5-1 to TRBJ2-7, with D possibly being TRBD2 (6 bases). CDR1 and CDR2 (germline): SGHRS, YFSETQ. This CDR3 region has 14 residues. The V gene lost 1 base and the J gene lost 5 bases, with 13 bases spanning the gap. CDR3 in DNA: TGCGCCAGCAGCTTGCAAGTGGCGGGGCACGAGCAGTACTTC. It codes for CASSLQVAGHEQYF.

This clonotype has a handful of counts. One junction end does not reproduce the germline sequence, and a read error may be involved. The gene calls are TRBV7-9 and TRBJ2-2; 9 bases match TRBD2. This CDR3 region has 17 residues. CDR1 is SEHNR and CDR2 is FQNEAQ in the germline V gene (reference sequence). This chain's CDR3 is CAGSLAGAPGSTGELFF. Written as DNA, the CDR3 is TGTGCCGGCAGCTTAGCGGGGGCCCCGGGAAGCACCGGGGAGCTGTTTTTT. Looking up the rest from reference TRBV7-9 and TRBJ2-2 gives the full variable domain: DTGVSQNPRHKITKRGQNVTFRCDPISEHNRLYWYRQTLGQGPEFLTYFQNEAQLEKSRLLSDRFSAERPKGSFSTLEIQRTEQGDSAMYLCAGSLAGAPGSTGELFFGEGSRLTVL.

The DNA of the CDR3 is TGCAGTGCTAGAGAGATGGGGCGGTCCTATAATTCACCCCTCCACTTT. As protein: CSAREMGRSYNSPLHF. V is TRBV20-1 and J is TRBJ1-6; D is perhaps TRBD1 (5 bases). V was cut by 0 bases and J by 1 base, with 10 bases left in between. The CDR3 spans 16 residues. The germline gives CDR1 DFQATT, CDR2 SNEGSKA (reference sequence).

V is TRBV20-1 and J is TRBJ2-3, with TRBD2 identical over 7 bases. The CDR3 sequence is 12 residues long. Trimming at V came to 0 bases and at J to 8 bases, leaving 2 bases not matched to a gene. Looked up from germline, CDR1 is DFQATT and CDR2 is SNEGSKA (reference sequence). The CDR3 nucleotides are TGCAGTGCTAGAGACCCGGGGGGTACGCAGTATTTT. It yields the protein CSARDPGGTQYF.

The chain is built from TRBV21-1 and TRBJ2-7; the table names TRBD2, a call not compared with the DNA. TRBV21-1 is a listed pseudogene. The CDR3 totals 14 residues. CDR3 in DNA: TGTGCCAGCAGTCCTAGAGAGCGGGGATACGAGCAGTACTTC. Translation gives CASSPRERGYEQYF.

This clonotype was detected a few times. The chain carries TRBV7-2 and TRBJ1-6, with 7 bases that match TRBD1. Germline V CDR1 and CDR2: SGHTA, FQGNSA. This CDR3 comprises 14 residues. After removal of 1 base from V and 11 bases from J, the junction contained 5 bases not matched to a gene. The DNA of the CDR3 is TGTGCCAGCAGCTTAGAGGACAGGCTAACACCCCTCCACTTT. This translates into CASSLEDRLTPLHF.

CDR3 nucleotides: TGTGCCAGCAGCTCCCCGACAGGGGGCGCTGGGGCCAACGTCCTGACTTTC. Amino acids: CASSSPTGGAGANVLTF. The chain couples TRBV13 to TRBJ2-6, with 10 bases identical to TRBD1. Germline-derived CDR1 and CDR2 are PRHDT and FYEKMQ (reference sequence). The CDR3 has 17 residues. With V trimmed by 4 bases and J by 2 bases, 5 bases remained unmatched.

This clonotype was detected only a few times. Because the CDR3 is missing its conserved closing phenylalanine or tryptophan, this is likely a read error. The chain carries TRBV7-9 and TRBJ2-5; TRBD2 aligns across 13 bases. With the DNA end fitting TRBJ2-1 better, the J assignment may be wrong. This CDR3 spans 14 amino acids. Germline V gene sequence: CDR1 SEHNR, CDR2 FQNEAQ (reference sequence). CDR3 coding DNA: TGTGCCAGCCGTACTAGCGGGGGGGCGGAGGAGCAGTTCCTC. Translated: CASRTSGGAEEQFL.

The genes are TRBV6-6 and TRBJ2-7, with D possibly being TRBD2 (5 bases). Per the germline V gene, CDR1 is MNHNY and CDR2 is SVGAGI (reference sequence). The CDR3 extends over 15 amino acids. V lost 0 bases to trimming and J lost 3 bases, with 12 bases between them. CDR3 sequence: CASSYSRDGIYEQYV. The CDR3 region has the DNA TGTGCCAGCAGTTACTCCCGGGATGGTATCTACGAGCAGTACGTC.

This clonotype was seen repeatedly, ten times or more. Here the CDR3 DNA reads TGTGCCAGCAGCTCCAGTGCGGACTCGTCAATGAGGGAGCAGTTCTTC. Its translation is CASSSSADSSMREQFF. The chain joins TRBV21-1 to TRBJ2-1; TRBD2 reflects the table's D call only, with no check against the DNA. TRBV21-1 is a pseudogene. This CDR3 is built from 16 residues.

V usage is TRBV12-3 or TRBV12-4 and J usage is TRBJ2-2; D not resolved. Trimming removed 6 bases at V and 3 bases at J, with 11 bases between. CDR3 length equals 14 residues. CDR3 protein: CASSPIVYTGELFF. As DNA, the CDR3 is TGTGCCAGCAGCCCAATTGTTTACACCGGGGAGCTGTTTTTT.

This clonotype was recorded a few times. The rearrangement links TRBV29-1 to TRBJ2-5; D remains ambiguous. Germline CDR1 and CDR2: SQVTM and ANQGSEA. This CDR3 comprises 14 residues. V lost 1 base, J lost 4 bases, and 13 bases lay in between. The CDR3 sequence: CSVEGKGSRETQYF. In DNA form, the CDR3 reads TGCAGCGTTGAAGGGAAAGGGTCGAGAGAGACCCAGTACTTC.

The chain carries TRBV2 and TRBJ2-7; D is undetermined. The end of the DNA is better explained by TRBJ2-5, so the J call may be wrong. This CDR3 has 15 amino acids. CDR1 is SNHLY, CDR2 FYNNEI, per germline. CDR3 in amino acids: CASSTGRFSQETQYF. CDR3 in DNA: TGTGCCAGCAGTACCGGACGGTTTAGCCAAGAGACCCAGTACTTC.

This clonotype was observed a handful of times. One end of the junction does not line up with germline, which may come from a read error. CDR3 coding DNA: TGCGGTGCTCGACTAGCGGGGGCGGATGAGACCCAGTACTTC. Its translation is CGARLAGADETQYF. The chain recombines TRBV20-1 with TRBJ2-5; 12 bases fit TRBD2. Germline loops: CDR1 DFQATT, CDR2 SNEGSKA (reference sequence). The CDR3 is 14 residues long.

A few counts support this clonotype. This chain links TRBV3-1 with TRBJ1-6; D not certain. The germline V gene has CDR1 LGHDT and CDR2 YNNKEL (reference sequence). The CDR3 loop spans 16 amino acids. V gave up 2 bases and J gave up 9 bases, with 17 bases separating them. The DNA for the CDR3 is TGTGCCAGCAGCCAAAAGCCCCAGAGTCGGGGTTCACCCCTCCACTTT. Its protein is CASSQKPQSRGSPLHF.

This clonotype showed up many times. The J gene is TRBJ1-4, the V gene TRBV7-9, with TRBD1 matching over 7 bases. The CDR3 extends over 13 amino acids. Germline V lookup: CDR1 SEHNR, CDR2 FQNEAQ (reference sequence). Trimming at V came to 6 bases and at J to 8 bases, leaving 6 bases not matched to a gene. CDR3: CASSPGTAEKLFF. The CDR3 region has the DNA TGTGCCAGCAGTCCCGGGACAGCCGAAAAACTGTTTTTT.

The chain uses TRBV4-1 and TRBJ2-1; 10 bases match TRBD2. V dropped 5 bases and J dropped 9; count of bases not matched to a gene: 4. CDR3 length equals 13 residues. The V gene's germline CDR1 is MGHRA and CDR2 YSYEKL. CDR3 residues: CASSSSGGGEQFF. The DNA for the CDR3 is TGCGCCAGCAGCTCGAGCGGGGGGGGTGAGCAGTTCTTC.

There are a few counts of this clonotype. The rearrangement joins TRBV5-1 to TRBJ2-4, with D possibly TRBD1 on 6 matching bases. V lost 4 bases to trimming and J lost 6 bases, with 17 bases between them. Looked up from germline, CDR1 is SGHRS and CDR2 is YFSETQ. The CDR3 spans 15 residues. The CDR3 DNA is TGCGCCAGCAGCCCTCTGGACAGTAATAGAAACATTCAGTACTTC. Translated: CASSPLDSNRNIQYF.

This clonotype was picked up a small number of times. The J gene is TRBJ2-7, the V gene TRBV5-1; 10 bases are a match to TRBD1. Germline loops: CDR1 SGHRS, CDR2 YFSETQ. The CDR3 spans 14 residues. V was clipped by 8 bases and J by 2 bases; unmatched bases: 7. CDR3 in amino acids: CARTRQGAPYEQYF. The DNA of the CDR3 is TGCGCCAGGACACGACAGGGGGCTCCCTACGAGCAGTACTTC.

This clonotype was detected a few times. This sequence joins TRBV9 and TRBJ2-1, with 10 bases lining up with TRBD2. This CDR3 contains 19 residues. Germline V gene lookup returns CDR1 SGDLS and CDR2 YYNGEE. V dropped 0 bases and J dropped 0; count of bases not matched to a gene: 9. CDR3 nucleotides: TGTGCCAGCAGCGTAGTGGGTAGCGGGGGGCCGCGCTCCTACAATGAGCAGTTCTTC. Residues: CASSVVGSGGPRSYNEQFF. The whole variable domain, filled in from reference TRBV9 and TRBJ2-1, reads DSGVTQTPKHLITATGQRVTLRCSPRSGDLSVYWYQQSLDQGLQFLIQYYNGEERAKGNILERFSAQQFPDLHSELNLSSLELGDSALYFCASSVVGSGGPRSYNEQFFGPGTRLTVL.

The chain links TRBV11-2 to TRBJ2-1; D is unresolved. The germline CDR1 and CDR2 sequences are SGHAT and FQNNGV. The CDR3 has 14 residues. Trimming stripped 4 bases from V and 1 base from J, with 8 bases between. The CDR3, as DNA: TGTGCCAGCAGCTCCGCAAGATCCTACAATGAGCAGTTCTTC. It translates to CASSSARSYNEQFF.

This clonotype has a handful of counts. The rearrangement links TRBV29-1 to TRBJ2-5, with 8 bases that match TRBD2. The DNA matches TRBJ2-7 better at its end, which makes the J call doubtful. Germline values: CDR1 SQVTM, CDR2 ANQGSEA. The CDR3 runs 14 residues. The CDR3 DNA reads TGCAGCGTCACCGGGACTAGGGTAGGCTACGAGCAGTACTTC. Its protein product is CSVTGTRVGYEQYF.

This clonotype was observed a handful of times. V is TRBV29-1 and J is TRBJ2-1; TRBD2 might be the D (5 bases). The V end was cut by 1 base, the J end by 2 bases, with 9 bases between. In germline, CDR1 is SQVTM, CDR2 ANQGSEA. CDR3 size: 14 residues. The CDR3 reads CSVEVGSPYNEQFF. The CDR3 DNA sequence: TGCAGCGTTGAAGTGGGGAGCCCCTACAATGAGCAGTTCTTC.

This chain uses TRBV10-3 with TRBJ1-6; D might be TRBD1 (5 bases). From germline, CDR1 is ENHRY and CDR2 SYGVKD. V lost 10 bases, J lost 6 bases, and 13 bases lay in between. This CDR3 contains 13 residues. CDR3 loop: CAKSRTLNSPLHF. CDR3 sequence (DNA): TGTGCCAAGAGCCGGACACTTAATTCACCCCTCCACTTT.